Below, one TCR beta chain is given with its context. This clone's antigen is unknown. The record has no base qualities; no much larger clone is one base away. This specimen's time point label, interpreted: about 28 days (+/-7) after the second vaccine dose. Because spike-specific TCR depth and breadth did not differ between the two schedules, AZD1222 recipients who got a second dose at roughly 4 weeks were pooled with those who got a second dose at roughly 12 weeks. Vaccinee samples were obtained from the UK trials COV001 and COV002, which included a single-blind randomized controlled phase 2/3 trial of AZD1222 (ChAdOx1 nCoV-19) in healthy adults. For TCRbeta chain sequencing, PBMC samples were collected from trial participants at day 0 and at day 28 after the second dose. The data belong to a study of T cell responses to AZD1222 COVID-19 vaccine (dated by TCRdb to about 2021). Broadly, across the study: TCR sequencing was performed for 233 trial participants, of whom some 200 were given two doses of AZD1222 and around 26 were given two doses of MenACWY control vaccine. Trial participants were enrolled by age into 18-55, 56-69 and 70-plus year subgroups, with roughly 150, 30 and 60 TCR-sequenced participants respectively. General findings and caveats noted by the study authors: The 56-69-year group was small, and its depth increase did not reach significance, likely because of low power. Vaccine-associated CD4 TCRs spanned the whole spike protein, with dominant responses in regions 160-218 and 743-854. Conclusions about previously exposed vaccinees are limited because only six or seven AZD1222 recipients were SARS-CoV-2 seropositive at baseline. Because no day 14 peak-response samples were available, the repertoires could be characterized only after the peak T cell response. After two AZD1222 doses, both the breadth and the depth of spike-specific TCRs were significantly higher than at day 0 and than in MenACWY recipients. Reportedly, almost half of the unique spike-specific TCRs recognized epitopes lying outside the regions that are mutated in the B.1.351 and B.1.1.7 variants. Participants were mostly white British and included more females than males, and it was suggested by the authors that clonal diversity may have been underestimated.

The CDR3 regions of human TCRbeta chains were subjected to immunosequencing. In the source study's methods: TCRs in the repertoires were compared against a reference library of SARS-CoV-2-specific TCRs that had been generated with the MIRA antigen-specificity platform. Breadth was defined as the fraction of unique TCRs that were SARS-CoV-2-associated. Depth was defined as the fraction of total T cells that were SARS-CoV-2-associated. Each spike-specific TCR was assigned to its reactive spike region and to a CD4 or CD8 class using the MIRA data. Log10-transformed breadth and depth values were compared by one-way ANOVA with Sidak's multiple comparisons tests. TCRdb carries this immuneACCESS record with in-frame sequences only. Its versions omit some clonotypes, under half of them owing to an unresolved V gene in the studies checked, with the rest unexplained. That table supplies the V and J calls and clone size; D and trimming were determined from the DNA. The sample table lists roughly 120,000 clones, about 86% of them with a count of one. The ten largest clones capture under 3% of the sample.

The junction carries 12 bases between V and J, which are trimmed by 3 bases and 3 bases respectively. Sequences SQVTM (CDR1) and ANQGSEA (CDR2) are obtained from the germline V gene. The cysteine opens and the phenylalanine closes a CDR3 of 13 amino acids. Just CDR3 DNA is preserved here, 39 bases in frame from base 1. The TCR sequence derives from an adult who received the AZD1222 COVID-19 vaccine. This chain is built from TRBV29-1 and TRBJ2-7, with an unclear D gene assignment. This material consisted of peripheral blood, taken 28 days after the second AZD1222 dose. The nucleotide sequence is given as TGCAGCGTTGACAAGGGTTCACACTACGAGCAGTACTTC. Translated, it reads CSVDKGSHYEQYF.